This TCR beta chain was found in a study of control samples from healthy donors and cancer patients. Here immunoSEQ multiplex PCR was the method, and the copy in TCRdb shows in-frame clones only, minus some. Here the sample spans some 120,000 clones, about 95% being singletons. Germline-derived CDR1 and CDR2 are MDHEN and SYDVKM. The CDR3 is 14 amino acids. Trimming removed 8 bases at V and 8 bases at J, with 21 bases between. The V gene is TRBV28, the J gene TRBJ1-2, with a possible D match to TRBD1 (6 bases). This clonotype was sampled from a man under 40 in good health. The material sequenced was blood. The CDR3 DNA is TGTGCCAGCGGTCAGGCAGGTAGCCAGGGGGGCTACACCTTC. It is translated as CASGQAGSQGGYTF.